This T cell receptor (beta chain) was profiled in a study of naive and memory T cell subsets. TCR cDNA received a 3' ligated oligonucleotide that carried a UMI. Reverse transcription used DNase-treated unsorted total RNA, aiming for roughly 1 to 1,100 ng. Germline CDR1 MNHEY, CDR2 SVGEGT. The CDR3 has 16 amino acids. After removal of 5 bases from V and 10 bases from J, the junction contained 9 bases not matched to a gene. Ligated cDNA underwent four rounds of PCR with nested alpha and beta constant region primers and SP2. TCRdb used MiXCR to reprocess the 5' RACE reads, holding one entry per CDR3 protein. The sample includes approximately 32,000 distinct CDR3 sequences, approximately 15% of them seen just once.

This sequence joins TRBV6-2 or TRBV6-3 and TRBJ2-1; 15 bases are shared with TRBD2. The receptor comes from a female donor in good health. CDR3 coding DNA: TGTGCCAGCAGTACTGGACTAGCGGGGGGGCCGGGGGAGCAGTTCTTC. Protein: CASSTGLAGGPGEQFF.